This TCR beta chain was sequenced in a study of shared clonotypes between healthy human individuals. Investigators spread the genomic DNA of each subset evenly over several immunoSEQ plates. As processed by the authors: There were no quality scores in the junction-only immunoSEQ sequences, so filtering differed. Sequencing was performed with immunoSEQ multiplex PCR; in TCRdb, only in-frame clones are kept and a portion is missing. V and J calls and clone size come straight from that table; D and trimming were deduced from the DNA. Among around 510,000 clones listed, roughly four fifths were seen once. The sample comprised PBMCs. The TCR comes from a woman aged 40 to 50 in good health. Some clones in this sample may be carry-over from other donors' samples.

The CDR3 region has the DNA TGTGCCAGCAGTTACTCTCTAGCGAACCAAGAGACCCAGTACTTC. It specifies CASSYSLANQETQYF. This chain uses TRBV6-6 with TRBJ2-5; maybe TRBD2 (6 bases). The V gene lost 0 bases and the J gene lost 0 bases, with 8 bases spanning the gap. Germline V gene sequence: CDR1 MNHNY, CDR2 SVGAGI (reference sequence). The CDR3 length is 15 residues.